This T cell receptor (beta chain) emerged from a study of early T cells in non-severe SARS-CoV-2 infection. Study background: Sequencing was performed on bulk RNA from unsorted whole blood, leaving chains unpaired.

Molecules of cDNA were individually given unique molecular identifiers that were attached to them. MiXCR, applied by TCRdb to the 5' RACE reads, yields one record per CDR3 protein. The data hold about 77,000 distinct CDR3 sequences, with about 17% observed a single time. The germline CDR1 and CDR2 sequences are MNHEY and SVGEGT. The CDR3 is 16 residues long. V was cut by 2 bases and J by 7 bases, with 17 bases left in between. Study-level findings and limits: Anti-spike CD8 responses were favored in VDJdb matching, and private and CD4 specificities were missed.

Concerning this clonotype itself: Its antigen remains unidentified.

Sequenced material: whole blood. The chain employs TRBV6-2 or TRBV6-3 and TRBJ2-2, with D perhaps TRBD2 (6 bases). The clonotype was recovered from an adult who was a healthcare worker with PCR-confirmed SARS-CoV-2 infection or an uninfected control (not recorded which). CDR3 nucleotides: TGTGCCAGCAGTTACGGGCGGTCGGGAGCTATCGGGGAGCTGTTTTTT. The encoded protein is CASSYGRSGAIGELFF.